This T cell receptor (beta chain) was profiled in a study of CD8 T cells in ankylosing spondylitis (dated by TCRdb to 2015 to 2018). In the study overall: The study profiled T cell receptor beta repertoires in healthy donors and ankylosing spondylitis patients to find disease-linked TCR variants. The full study cohort was made up of about 25 ankylosing spondylitis patients and 108 healthy donors. Samples of peripheral blood were taken, and for ankylosing spondylitis patients, synovial fluid was collected as well.

CDR1 and CDR2, looked up from the germline V gene, are SGHRS and YFSETQ. CDR3 length: 15 amino acids, cysteine to phenylalanine. Only the CDR3 portion is preserved as DNA: 45 bases, with reading frame beginning at the first base. Relative to germline, V is 0 bases shorter and J is 7 bases shorter, with 14 bases between their ends. The instrument given in TCRdb is Illumina HiSeq 2500. Quantitative 5'-RACE with molecular barcodes was the method used to prepare the TCR beta libraries. The paper's data handling went like this. Disease-linked TCR variants were identified with a new computational method built on a probabilistic model of VDJ rearrangement. Through fastp at Q25 and MiXCR, TCRdb rebuilt clones from the public reads, retaining in-frame beta chains. Rows are combined by CDR3 protein, so each entry shows the most common genes and DNA. The V and J calls and clone size are TCRdb's, not the authors'. This sample lists 100,000 or so distinct CDR3 sequences; 20% to 30% were detected once. Approximately 13% of the sample belongs to the ten largest clones.

This clonotype was seen repeatedly, ten times or more. The specificity of this receptor is unknown. Base qualities were left out, and no much larger clone turns up one base away. General findings and caveats noted by the study authors: In peripheral blood, the disease-linked clones were found at relatively low frequencies and had a CD8+ phenotype. Some motif variants were previously reported in synovial fluid and blood of reactive arthritis patients, suggesting common disease-initiation mechanisms. Significant enrichment of the disease-linked clones was reported in matched synovial fluid samples from ankylosing spondylitis patients. Blood from ankylosing spondylitis patients appeared to be characterized by a TCR beta motif made up of several highly homologous amino acid variants.

Synovial fluid samples were paired with blood samples taken from the same ankylosing spondylitis patients. Recombination joined TRBV5-1 with TRBJ2-1; a weak D assignment points to TRBD2 (6 bases agree). Source material: synovial fluid, either unsorted or a sorted T cell fraction (not recorded which). This clonotype was obtained from a male donor with ankylosing spondylitis. This receptor has the CDR3 CASSLAAGFSNEQFF. The nucleotide sequence is given as TGCGCCAGCAGCTTGGCGGCGGGATTCAGTAATGAGCAGTTCTTC.